The clone carrying this T cell receptor (beta chain) showed up just once. Its target is unknown. This entry belongs to a study of breast tumors, draining lymph nodes, adjacent tissues. Study results and limitations: Tumor and nontumor repertoires were significantly more similar in luminal-like than in basal-like breast cancer. Tumor TCR diversity was below lymph nodes but above nontumor tissue. That most tumor T cells come from lymph nodes remained unproven.

V was clipped by 11 bases and J by 0 bases, with 19 bases between them. Germline loops: CDR1 SEHNR, CDR2 FQNEAQ (reference sequence). The CDR3 spans 15 residues. Samples came from axillary lymph nodes draining the breast cancer. TCRdb reprocessed the multiplex PCR reads via MiXCR and lists one record per CDR3 protein. There are around 250,000 distinct CDR3 sequences in the sample; 30% to 35% occur only once, and 3% to 4% lies in the top ten. V usage is TRBV7-9 and J usage is TRBJ1-1; D is unclear. The sequencing sample was made of axillary lymph node tissue. The sequence was collected from a female donor with breast cancer. Some clones in this sample may be carry-over from other donors' samples. The CDR3 DNA sequence: TGTGCCGTAACGGGATCGAGCCAGATGAACACTGAAGCTTTCTTT. The encoded protein is CAVTGSSQMNTEAFF.